The source of this T cell receptor beta chain is a study of beta chain features in type 1 diabetes (dated by TCRdb to the late 2010s). Context from the whole study: Patients and healthy donors did not differ in mean age, gender distribution, total cell number or subset yield. A total of 100 million to 110 million sorted cells were examined across all samples, and a strong correlation was observed between cell number per subset and RNA yield. The study compared the TCRB repertoires of sorted circulating CD4+ T cell subsets in recently diagnosed type 1 diabetes patients with those in matched healthy donors. Regulatory and stem cell-like memory subsets were obtained from only 8 patients and about eight healthy donors, while naive and central memory subsets were obtained from all 28 donors. The paper as a whole reports these results and caveats: Because cDNA rather than genomic DNA was sequenced, highly expressing activated cells could have been over-represented, although no difference in activation and CD3 levels was found between groups. Fewer insertions and more nucleotide deletions at VDJ recombination sites were observed in patients with type 1 diabetes, implying thymic rearrangement abnormalities. Naive, central memory and regulatory TCRB repertoires appeared to be more similar among patients than among healthy donors. In all four CD4+ subsets, TCRB CDR3 length was moderately but significantly shorter in type 1 diabetes patients. Shorter templates might be favored by PCR, yet because patient and control samples were amplified and corrected together, any such skew would affect both groups equally. HLA sub-analyses involved small numbers of individuals, so any influence of HLA type on TCRB rearrangement remained unresolved.

From each donor, a single peripheral blood sample of about 116 mL on average was drawn into heparinised tubes. A BD FACSAria II and a panel including CD45RO, CCR7, CD25, CD127, CD95 and CD27 were used to sort naive, central memory, regulatory and stem cell-like memory CD4+ T cells. Purity was above 98% for every sorted population. PBMCs were isolated right away by Lymphoprep density gradient centrifugation and were stained directly, without culture. Samples were stained and sorted in pairs, with one healthy donor and one patient per experiment, so that batch effects were minimized. Spanning cysteine to phenylalanine, the CDR3 consists of 16 amino acids. CDR3 DNA only is kept here, 48 bases in frame from base 1. V gives up 3 bases and J gives up 2 bases, and the segment between their germline ends measures 14 bases. The germline V gene provides CDR1 MNHNS and CDR2 SASEGT. The entire isolated RNA was reverse transcribed using the High Capacity cDNA Reverse Transcription Kit, and thus expressed TCRB transcripts were sequenced. Deep immunoSEQ sequencing was performed on naive, central memory and regulatory T cell samples, with an average of about 3.57 million total reads per sample. Sorted cells were lysed in RLT buffer, and RNA was extracted using DNase-treated RNeasy Micro or Mini kits according to cell number. Each cell subset was processed separately to prevent cross-contamination, with patient and healthy donor samples processed together. The immunoSEQ multiplex PCR was used to amplify TCRB sequences from cDNA, yielding 87-bp fragments that span the CDR3 region. Amplicons were sequenced on the Illumina HiSeq platform. The authors' analysis ran thus. Synthetic template baselines were used to correct PCR bias computationally, reads within Hamming distance 2 were collapsed, and singletons that could not be merged were discarded. By aligning reads against IMGT, V, D and J genes, CDR3 length, and insertions or deletions at six rearrangement sites were assigned. Within each subset, clonotype counts were normalized to the number of sorted cells before true diversity and Gini coefficients were calculated with the tcR R package. Repertoire sharing was quantified using the overlap coefficient calculated on TCRB nucleotide sequences. TCRdb re-hosts the immuneACCESS table, in-frame sequences only. Its copies lack some clones; in the studies checked, an unresolved V gene accounts for under half of them, and the cause for the rest is not known. V, J and clone size reflect that table, while D and trimming were determined from the DNA. Here the sample has 150,000 to 200,000 clones; roughly 8% occur a single time. Around 0.5% of the sample is in the top ten clones.

In this sample, this clone turned up a few times. It has no known antigen specificity. Nothing much larger sits one base from this clone, and base qualities are not available. The sequence was obtained from a woman aged 18 to 35 with type 1 diabetes. The material sequenced was central memory CD4+ T cells from blood. The chain is encoded by TRBV6-1 joined to TRBJ1-5; the D region possibly corresponds to TRBD1 (5 bases align). In nucleotide form, the sequence is TGTGCCAGCAGTGACCAGCAGGGTCTCGGCAATCAGCCCCAGCATTTT. Its translation is CASSDQQGLGNQPQHF.